This TCR beta chain was found in a study of beta chain features in type 1 diabetes. Whole-study findings and limits: Within each of all four CD4+ subsets, Type 1 diabetes patients had TCRB CDR3s that were moderately but significantly shorter.

The authors reverse transcribed all of the isolated RNA, so sequencing captured expressed TCRB transcripts. Libraries were prepared by immunoSEQ multiplex PCR; TCRdb keeps only in-frame clonotypes and omits some of them. Among 65,000 to 85,000 clones listed, roughly half were seen once. In regard to this clone: What it recognizes is unknown.

V shed 4 bases and J shed 2 bases, with 11 bases lying between them. The CDR3 is made up of 14 amino acids. Germline values: CDR1 SGHRS, CDR2 YFSETQ. Via the markers CD45RO/CCR7/CD25/CD127/CD95/CD27, stem cell-like memory, regulatory, central memory and naive CD4+ cells were sorted. Sequencing was performed on central memory CD4+ T cells from blood. The J gene is TRBJ2-3, the V gene TRBV5-1; D might be TRBD1 (5 bases). The clonotype was recovered from a man aged 25 to 40 with type 1 diabetes. The DNA for the CDR3 is TGCGCCAGCAGCCCCAGGGCCGACACAGATACGCAGTATTTT. It encodes CASSPRADTDTQYF.